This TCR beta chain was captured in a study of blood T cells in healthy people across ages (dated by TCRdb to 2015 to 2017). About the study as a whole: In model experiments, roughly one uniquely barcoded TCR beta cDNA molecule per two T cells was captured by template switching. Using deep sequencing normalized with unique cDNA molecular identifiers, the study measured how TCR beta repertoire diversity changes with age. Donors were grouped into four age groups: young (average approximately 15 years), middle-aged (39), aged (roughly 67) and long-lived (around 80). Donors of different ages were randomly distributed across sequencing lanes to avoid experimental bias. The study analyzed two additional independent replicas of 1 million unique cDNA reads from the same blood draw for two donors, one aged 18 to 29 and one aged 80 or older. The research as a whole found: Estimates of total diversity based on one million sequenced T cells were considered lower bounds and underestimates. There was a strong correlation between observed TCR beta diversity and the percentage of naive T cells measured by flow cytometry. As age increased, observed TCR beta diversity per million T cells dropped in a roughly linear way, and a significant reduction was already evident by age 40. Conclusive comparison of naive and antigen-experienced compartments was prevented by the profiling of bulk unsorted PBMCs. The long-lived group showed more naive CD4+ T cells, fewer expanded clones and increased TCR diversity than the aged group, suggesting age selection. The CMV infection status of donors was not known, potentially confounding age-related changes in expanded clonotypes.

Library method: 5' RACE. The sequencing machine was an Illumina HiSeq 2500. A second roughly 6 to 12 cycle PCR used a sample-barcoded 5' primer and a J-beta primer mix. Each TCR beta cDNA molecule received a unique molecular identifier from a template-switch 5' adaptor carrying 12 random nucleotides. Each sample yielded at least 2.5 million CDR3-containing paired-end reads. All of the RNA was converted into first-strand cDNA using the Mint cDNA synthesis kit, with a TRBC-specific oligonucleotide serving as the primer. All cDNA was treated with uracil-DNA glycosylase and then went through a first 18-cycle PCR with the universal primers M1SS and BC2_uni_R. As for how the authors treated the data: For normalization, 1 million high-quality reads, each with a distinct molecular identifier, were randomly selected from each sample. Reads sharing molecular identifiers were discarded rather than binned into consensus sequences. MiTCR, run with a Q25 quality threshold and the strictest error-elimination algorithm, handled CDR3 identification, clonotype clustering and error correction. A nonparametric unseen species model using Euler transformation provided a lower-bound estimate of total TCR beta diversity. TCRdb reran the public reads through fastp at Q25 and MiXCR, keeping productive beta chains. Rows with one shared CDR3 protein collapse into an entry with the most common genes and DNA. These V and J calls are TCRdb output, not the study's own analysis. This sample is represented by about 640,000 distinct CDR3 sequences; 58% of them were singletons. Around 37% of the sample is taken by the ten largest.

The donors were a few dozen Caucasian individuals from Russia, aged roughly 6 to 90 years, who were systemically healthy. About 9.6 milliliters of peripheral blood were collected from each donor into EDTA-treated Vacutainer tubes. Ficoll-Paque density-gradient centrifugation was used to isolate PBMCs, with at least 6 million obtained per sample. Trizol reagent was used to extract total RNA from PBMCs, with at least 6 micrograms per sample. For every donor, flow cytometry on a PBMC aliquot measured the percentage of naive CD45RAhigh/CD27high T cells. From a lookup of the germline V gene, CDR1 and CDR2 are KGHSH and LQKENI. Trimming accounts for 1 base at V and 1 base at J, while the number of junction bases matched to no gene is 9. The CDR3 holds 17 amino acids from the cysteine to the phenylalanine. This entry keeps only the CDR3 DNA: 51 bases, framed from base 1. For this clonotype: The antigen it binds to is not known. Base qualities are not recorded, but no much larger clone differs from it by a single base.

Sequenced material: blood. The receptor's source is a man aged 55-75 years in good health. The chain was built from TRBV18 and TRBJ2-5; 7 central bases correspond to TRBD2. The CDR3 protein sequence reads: CASSPRRTGGFQETQYF. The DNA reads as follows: TGTGCCAGCTCACCACGTCGCACGGGGGGTTTCCAAGAGACCCAGTACTTC.